A single sample gave rise to the 9 T cell receptor beta chains below, sequenced in a study of regulatory T cells in long-lasting Graves disease (dated by TCRdb to the early 2020s). Library preparation employed multiplex PCR. The sequencer was an Illumina HiSeq 4000. iRepertoire HTBI primers and Arm-PCR amplification of CDR3 regions were used to construct TCR beta libraries. TCRdb passed the public sequencing reads through fastp at Q25 and MiXCR, retaining productive beta sequences. Rows are unified per CDR3 protein, each entry keeping the most common DNA and genes. For this sample there are 420,000 or so distinct CDR3 sequences; 15% to 20% appear just once. The ten largest clones represent around a quarter of the sample. Per the publication, the time point label means: newly diagnosed GD, antithyroid drugs for less than 3 months. For both TCR sequencing and RNA sequencing, RNA was extracted from PBMCs using TRIzol.

The same sample was also used in a study of T cells in Graves' hyperthyroidism and ophthalmopathy.

Sequences were derived from peripheral blood mononuclear cells (PBMCs), sampled at new diagnosis, from a patient treated with antithyroid drugs. All receptors derive from a woman younger than 35 with Graves disease. Donor details come from another sample of the same person, matched by shared clones.

This clonotype was observed many times. The chain has TRBV29-1 and TRBJ2-1; 11 positions agree with TRBD2. The germline CDR1 and CDR2 sequences are SQVTM and ANQGSEA. The length of the CDR3 is 14 residues. Unmatched junction bases numbered 5, after V lost 3 bases and J lost 7 bases. CDR3 in amino acids: CSVDDGTSGNEQFF. The CDR3 nucleotides are TGCAGCGTTGATGATGGGACTAGCGGAAATGAGCAGTTCTTC.

This clonotype was picked up many times. The chain is built from TRBV6-5 and TRBJ2-7; the match to TRBD2 covers 9 bases. With V trimmed by 2 bases and J by 0 bases, 5 bases remained unmatched. The CDR3 has 16 residues. The V gene's germline CDR1 is MNHEY and CDR2 SVGAGI. The CDR3 reads CASSYRLAVNSYEQYF. DNA for the CDR3: TGTGCCAGCAGTTACAGACTAGCGGTAAACTCCTACGAGCAGTACTTC.

This clonotype was seen at least ten times. DNA of the CDR3: TGTGCCAGCAGTGAAACAACCGACTACCCGGAGGGCACTGAAGCTTTCTTT. It is translated as CASSETTDYPEGTEAFF. The J gene is TRBJ1-1, the V gene TRBV2; D gene ambiguous. Trimming removed 2 bases at V and 4 bases at J, with 20 bases between. This CDR3 comprises 17 residues. Germline loops: CDR1 SNHLY, CDR2 FYNNEI.

This clonotype was seen ten or more times. The genes are TRBV11-2 and TRBJ2-1; no reliable D call. Per the germline V gene, CDR1 is SGHAT and CDR2 is FQNNGV. CDR3 length: 12 amino acids. The V end was cut by 3 bases, the J end by 1 base, with 1 base between. The CDR3 sequence is CASSFSYNEQFF. The DNA of the CDR3 is TGTGCCAGCAGCTTTTCCTACAATGAGCAGTTCTTC.

This clonotype has a count of ten or more. The V and J genes are TRBV29-1 and TRBJ2-5, with 10 nucleotides matching TRBD2. Trimming cost V 4 bases and J 1 base; bases outside gene matches: 15. This CDR3 has 18 amino acids. The V gene's germline CDR1 is SQVTM and CDR2 ANQGSEA. Here the CDR3 reads CSVVGIAGGNTPQETQYF. The CDR3 DNA reads TGCAGCGTTGTAGGGATAGCGGGAGGAAATACCCCCCAAGAGACCCAGTACTTC.

For this clonotype: A much more abundant neighbour one base away suggests this may be a read error. V usage is TRBV7-8 and J usage is TRBJ2-1, with 7 bases identical to TRBD2. Germline V gene lookup returns CDR1 SGHVS and CDR2 FQNEAQ. The CDR3 totals 17 residues. CDR3 nucleotide sequence: TGTGCCAGCAGCTTACGGGCGGGAGCCAGCCTACTCGATGAGCGGTTCTTC. This translates into CASSLRAGASLLDERFF. Variable domain in full (rest from reference TRBV7-8 and TRBJ2-1): GAGVSQSPRYKVAKRGQDVALRCDPISGHVSLFWYQQALGQGPEFLTYFQNEAQLDKSGLPSDRFFAERPEGSVSTLKIQRTQQEDSAVYLCASSLRAGASLLDERFFGPGTRLTVL.

This clonotype was seen repeatedly, ten times or more. This chain uses TRBV2 with TRBJ2-7, with D unresolved. CDR1 is SNHLY and CDR2 is FYNNEI in the germline V gene. CDR3 length: 13 residues. With 0 bases removed from V and 8 bases from J, the gap between germline ends came to 11 bases. The CDR3 is CASSEASGVQQYF. The CDR3 DNA reads as TGTGCCAGCAGTGAAGCTTCAGGTGTCCAGCAGTACTTC.

This rearrangement joins TRBV5-1 to TRBJ1-2; tentatively, D is TRBD1 (5 bases). Germline CDR1 is SGHRS and CDR2 is YFSETQ. Trimming left V 0 bases short and J 4 bases short, with 16 bases between. This CDR3 has 16 residues. In DNA, the CDR3 is TGCGCCAGCAGCTTGGCCTTTGGGGAGACAGCCTATGGCTACACCTTC. This codes for CASSLAFGETAYGYTF.

This clonotype occurred many times. V usage is TRBV6-1 and J usage is TRBJ1-1, with D perhaps matching TRBD1 (5 bases). This CDR3 is built from 15 residues. V was shortened by 6 bases and J by 1 base, with 15 bases between the two germline ends. Looked up from germline, CDR1 is MNHNS and CDR2 is SASEGT. The CDR3 is CASRDRGSRNTEAFF. The CDR3 DNA is TGTGCCAGCAGGGACCGGGGCTCCCGGAACACTGAAGCTTTCTTT.